This is a list of T cell receptor beta chains from one sample in a study of cytomegalovirus exposure and HLA in healthy donors. Clones were sequenced by immunoSEQ multiplex PCR, and TCRdb holds only the in-frame ones, with some missing. The repertoire holds more than 110,000 clones, with 70% to 85% as singletons. Sequences were obtained from PBMCs. The receptors here all came from a man aged 25-45 years in good health and CMV-seropositive. The CDR3 runs from the conserved cysteine through the conserved F or W. Each record gives: clone size, D gene, V gene, J gene, CDR3 DNA, CDR3 protein. D genes are given only for firm matches. Only some rows state a clone size, as once, few, many or a class for expanded clones.

>NA|TRBD2|TRBV28|TRBJ2-7
TGTGCCAGCAGTGCCCCGGGGGGCTACGAGCAGTACTTC
CASSAPGGYEQYF
>NA|NA|TRBV6-4|TRBJ2-2
TGTGCCAGCAGTGTTATTGGTGGGGCAGGCCCCGACGGGGAGCTGTTTTTT
CASSVIGGAGPDGELFF
>NA|TRBD2|TRBV9|TRBJ2-2
TGTGCCAGCAGCCGTAGCGGGGGGGTGGACACCGGGGAGCTGTTTTTT
CASSRSGGVDTGELFF
>NA|NA|TRBV19|TRBJ1-3
NA
CASSILERNSGNTIYF
>NA|NA|TRBV5-1|TRBJ2-3
TGCGCCAGCAGCCGGACAGGGAGGGGAATCCCAGATACGCAGTATTTT
CASSRTGRGIPDTQYF
>NA|NA|TRBV7-2|TRBJ2-7
TGTGCCAGCAGCTCCGCGAACGAGCAGTACTTC
CASSSANEQYF
>NA|NA|TRBV29-1|TRBJ1-2
TGCAGCGCTCAGACAGGCTCCTATGGCTACACCTTC
CSAQTGSYGYTF
>NA|TRBD1|TRBV6-1|TRBJ1-4
TGTGCCAGCAGTGAACAGGGGGCCAAACGCGGAAAACTGTTTTTT
CASSEQGAKRGKLFF
>few|NA|TRBV29-1|TRBJ1-2
TGCAGCGTTGAACAGGGCTATGGCTACACCTTC
CSVEQGYGYTF
>NA|NA|TRBV5-5|TRBJ1-1
TGTGCCAGCAGTTCTCAACGGTTGAACACTGAAGCTTTCTTT
CASSSQRLNTEAFF
>NA|NA|TRBV28|TRBJ1-2
TGTGCCAGCAGTTTCAGGGTGAGCGGCTACACCTTC
CASSFRVSGYTF
>few|TRBD1|TRBV5-1|TRBJ1-4
TGCGCCAGCAGCTCGGACAGGGGAAGGGAAAAACTGTTTTTT
CASSSDRGREKLFF
>NA|TRBD2|TRBV7-8|TRBJ2-1
TGTGCCAGCAGTGGCAGCGGGGATGAGCAGTTCTTC
CASSGSGDEQFF
>NA|NA|TRBV5-4|TRBJ2-7
TGTGCCAGCAGCTTGGACCCAGGGTTGACCTACGAGCAGTACTTC
CASSLDPGLTYEQYF
>NA|TRBD1|TRBV7-2|TRBJ1-5
TGTGCCAGCAGCTCGACAGGGGATCAGCCCCAGCATTTT
CASSSTGDQPQHF
>NA|NA|TRBV11-2|TRBJ1-1
TGTGCCAGCAGCTTAGCTGTGAACACTGAAGCTTTCTTT
CASSLAVNTEAFF
>once|TRBD2|TRBV18|TRBJ2-7
TGTGCCAGCTCACCGGGGACTAGCGGGACGAGGAACGAGCAGTACTTC
CASSPGTSGTRNEQYF
>NA|TRBD2|TRBV27|TRBJ2-1
TGTGCCAGCAGTTTCCCGGGACTAGCGGTGAATGAGCAGTTCTTC
CASSFPGLAVNEQFF
>NA|TRBD2|TRBV11-3|TRBJ2-5
TGTGCCAGCAGCTTTAGCGGGAGCCTAGAGACCCAGTACTTC
CASSFSGSLETQYF
>NA|TRBD1|TRBV15|TRBJ1-2
TGTGCCACCAGCAGGGGACAGGGGTCTTTTAACTATGGCTACACCTTC
CATSRGQGSFNYGYTF
>NA|NA|TRBV6-5|TRBJ2-7
TGTGCCAGCAGTTACTCGGGGCAGGGGTGGTACGAGCAGTACTTC
CASSYSGQGWYEQYF
>NA|NA|TRBV4-2|TRBJ2-1
TGTGCCAGCAGCCAAGGAAGAGACTACTACAATGAGCAGTTCTTC
CASSQGRDYYNEQFF
>NA|NA|TRBV5-1|TRBJ1-1
TGCGCCAGCAGCTTCGTGACAGGCACTGAAGCTTTCTTT
CASSFVTGTEAFF
>once|TRBD2|TRBV7-9|TRBJ2-3
TGTGCCAGCAGCTATACGGGGGGGGTCACAGATACGCAGTATTTT
CASSYTGGVTDTQYF
>NA|NA|TRBV4-1|TRBJ2-5
TGCGCCAGCAGCCAACACGCGGGACTCCCCACCCAGTACTTC
CASSQHAGLPTQYF
>NA|NA|TRBV28|TRBJ2-7
TGTGCCAGCGTCCGCACTCAGGGAAACGAGCAGTACTTC
CASVRTQGNEQYF
>NA|TRBD1|TRBV28|TRBJ1-5
TGTGCCAGCAGTTTGGGTGGACAGGGTGAACAGCCCCAGCATTTT
CASSLGGQGEQPQHF
>NA|TRBD2|TRBV5-1|TRBJ2-5
TGCGCCAGCAGCAAGGGGGACACCGGGACTAGCGGGAGGGCCCGAGGGGGTGAGCAGTACTTC
CASSKGDTGTSGRARGGEQYF
>NA|TRBD2|TRBV27|TRBJ2-7
TGTGCCAGCAGTTTATCGATCCAGCGGGAATACGAGCAGTACTTC
CASSLSIQREYEQYF
>NA|TRBD2|TRBV18|TRBJ2-7
TGTGCCAGCTCACCGTCCGGACTAGCGGAAACCTACGAGCAGTACTTC
CASSPSGLAETYEQYF
>NA|TRBD2|TRBV7-2|TRBJ2-7
TGTGCCAGCAGCTCAGAACTAGCGGGAGTCTACGAGCAGTACTTC
CASSSELAGVYEQYF
>NA|TRBD1|TRBV28|TRBJ1-2
TGTGCCAGCAGCTCGGGACAGTCTTATGGCTACACCTTC
CASSSGQSYGYTF
>NA|NA|TRBV28|TRBJ1-4
TGTGCCAGCAGTTCTCCATCGGTGGTCGATGAAAAACTGTTTTTT
CASSSPSVVDEKLFF
>NA|NA|TRBV28|TRBJ2-2
TGTGCCAGCAGTTTAAGACAGGCCACCGGGGAGCTGTTTTTT
CASSLRQATGELFF
>few|NA|TRBV10-3|TRBJ2-1
TGTGCCATCGGTGGGACGGGGCAGGACAGTGAGCAGTTCTTC
CAIGGTGQDSEQFF
>few|NA|TRBV18|TRBJ1-4
TGTGCCAGCTCACCACCGGGGCAGGTCGGAGAAAAACTGTTTTTT
CASSPPGQVGEKLFF
>NA|NA|TRBV29-1|TRBJ1-1
TGCAGCGTTGTACAGGGAGCCACTGAAGCTTTCTTT
CSVVQGATEAFF
>NA|NA|TRBV30|TRBJ1-4
TGTGCCTGGAGTCTGACAGATAATGAAAAACTGTTTTTT
CAWSLTDNEKLFF
>NA|NA|TRBV30|TRBJ2-3
TGTGCCTGGAGCTTTGACAGGTTGCTGATAGATACGCAGTATTTT
CAWSFDRLLIDTQYF
>NA|TRBD1|TRBV9|TRBJ1-3
TGTGCCAGCAGCCCGGGACAGGGGCTCTCTGGAAACACCATATATTTT
CASSPGQGLSGNTIYF